The 16 T cell receptor beta chains below come from one sample, sequenced in a study of blood T cell repertoires in COVID-19. Some clones are missing from TCRdb's copy, which holds only in-frame ones; the method was immunoSEQ multiplex PCR. In the table there are some 530,000 clones, 70% to 90% of which are singletons. Sequenced: peripheral blood. Receptors originate from a human donor in a cohort sampled during active COVID-19.

J is TRBJ2-1 and V is TRBV9; no clear D. Per germline, CDR1 SGDLS and CDR2 YYNGEE. The V gene lost 0 bases and the J gene lost 8 bases, with 15 bases spanning the gap. The CDR3 loop spans 15 amino acids. The CDR3 is CASSVGALSADEQFF. The CDR3 coding sequence is TGTGCCAGCAGCGTAGGAGCGCTATCGGCCGATGAGCAGTTCTTC.

This chain links TRBV3-1 (or the pseudogene TRBV3-2) with TRBJ1-6; 9 bases line up with TRBD1. Germline CDR1 is LGHDT and CDR2 is YNNKEL (reference sequence). The CDR3 sequence is 17 residues long. With V trimmed by 4 bases and J by 5 bases, 9 bases remained unmatched. In DNA, the CDR3 is TGTGCCAGCAGCCCTTTTTCCGGGACAGGGAATAATTCACCCCTCCACTTT. Translating it yields CASSPFSGTGNNSPLHF.

The CDR3 region is CAWSGATTYNSPLHF. CDR3 coding DNA: TGTGCCTGGAGTGGGGCAACCACCTATAATTCACCCCTCCACTTT. This sequence joins TRBV30 and TRBJ1-6; D unclear. This CDR3 has 15 residues. CDR1 and CDR2 from the germline V gene are GTSNPN and SVGIG (reference sequence). V lost 1 base and J 2 bases, leaving 9 bases between the germline ends.

This clone was observed a handful of times. This chain uses TRBV28 with TRBJ1-3, with a tentative D call TRBD1 (5 bases). Germline V gene lookup returns CDR1 MDHEN and CDR2 SYDVKM. The CDR3 has 16 amino acids. V was trimmed by 6 bases and J by 2 bases, leaving 17 bases between them. The CDR3 here is CASRTTQGAPGNTIYF. For the CDR3, the DNA is TGTGCCAGCAGGACGACCCAAGGGGCCCCTGGAAACACCATATATTTT.

The rearrangement links TRBV28 to TRBJ2-7; tentatively, D is TRBD2 (6 bases). The germline gives CDR1 MDHEN, CDR2 SYDVKM. With 6 bases removed from V and 1 base from J, the gap between germline ends came to 7 bases. This CDR3 comprises 12 residues. The CDR3 sequence: CASSGLSYEQYF. The CDR3 region has the DNA TGTGCCAGCAGCGGACTATCCTACGAGCAGTACTTC.

Worth noting for this clone: The sample contains more than one DNA sequence encoding this CDR3. The chain joins TRBV2 to TRBJ2-3, with 10 bases fitting TRBD1. The CDR3 sequence is 15 residues long. Germline lookup yields CDR1 SNHLY and CDR2 FYNNEI. The V segment lost 6 bases and the J segment 0 bases; nucleotides outside the gene matches: 3. The CDR3 sequence is CASSRDRGSTDTQYF. CDR3 nucleotides: TGTGCCAGCAGCCGGGACAGGGGTAGCACAGATACGCAGTATTTT. The full variable domain, rest sourced from reference TRBV2 and TRBJ2-3, is EPEVTQTPSHQVTQMGQEVILRCVPISNHLYFYWYRQILGQKVEFLVSFYNNEISEKSEIFDDQFSVERPDGSNFTLKIRSTKLEDSAMYFCASSRDRGSTDTQYFGPGTRLTVL.

As regards this clone: The sample holds other DNA sequences that translate to the same CDR3. V gene TRBV28 combines with J gene TRBJ1-6; 9 bases are a match to TRBD1. Germline trimming cut 6 bases from V and 0 bases from J; bases unmatched to any gene: 0. The CDR3 has 15 residues. Germline assignment: CDR1 MDHEN and CDR2 SYDVKM. The chain's CDR3 is CASRGQGSYNSPLHF. As DNA, the CDR3 is TGTGCCAGCAGGGGACAGGGCTCCTATAATTCACCCCTCCACTTT.

The rearrangement links TRBV30 to TRBJ2-3, with D unclear. CDR1 GTSNPN and CDR2 SVGIG come from the germline V gene (reference sequence). V was pared by 3 bases and J by 6 bases, with 16 bases between. This CDR3 comprises 14 residues. CDR3 DNA sequence: TGTGCCTGGAGGGTTTGGATCCCGGAGGATACGCAGTATTTT. It encodes CAWRVWIPEDTQYF. Based on the CDR3 plus reference TRBV30 and TRBJ2-3, the full variable domain is SQTIHQWPATLVQPVGSPLSLECTVEGTSNPNLYWYRQAAGRGLQLLFYSVGIGQISSEVPQNLSASRPQDRQFILSSKKLLLSDSGFYLCAWRVWIPEDTQYFGPGTRLTVL.

V is TRBV7-8 and J is TRBJ1-6; 11 positions match TRBD1. The germline CDR1 and CDR2 sequences are SGHVS and FQNEAQ. With V trimmed by 1 base and J by 10 bases, 9 bases remained unmatched. The CDR3 extends over 17 amino acids. The CDR3 sequence is CASSLGRTGGRGSPLHF. CDR3 nucleotides: TGTGCCAGCAGCTTAGGGAGGACAGGGGGCAGGGGATCACCCCTCCACTTT.

The V and J genes are TRBV28 and TRBJ1-3, with a possible D match to TRBD1 (5 bases). The CDR3 totals 16 residues. The germline V gene has CDR1 MDHEN and CDR2 SYDVKM. Between the trimmed V and J ends, which lost 3 bases and 0 bases, there was a span of 12 bases. CDR3 protein: CASSLAGTTSGNTIYF. CDR3 DNA sequence: TGTGCCAGCAGTTTGGCGGGGACCACCTCTGGAAACACCATATATTTT.

V usage is TRBV11-3 and J usage is TRBJ2-2; the D gene is possibly TRBD1 (5 bases). The CDR3 covers 18 residues. Germline loops: CDR1 SGHNT, CDR2 YENEEA. The V and J ends lost 2 bases and 2 bases respectively, with 18 bases between them. In nucleotides, the CDR3 is TGTGCCAGCAGCTTACACGCTAGGCCAGACAGAAACACCGGGGAGCTGTTTTTT. Translation: CASSLHARPDRNTGELFF. Full variable domain (missing parts from reference TRBV11-3 and TRBJ2-2): EAGVVQSPRYKIIEKKQPVAFWCNPISGHNTLYWYLQNLGQGPELLIRYENEEAVDDSQLPKDRFSAERLKGVDSTLKIQPAELGDSAVYLCASSLHARPDRNTGELFFGEGSRLTVL.

The chain carries TRBV5-1 and TRBJ2-1, with 7 positions matching TRBD1. The CDR3 has 12 amino acids. V gave up 2 bases and J gave up 15 bases; unmatched junction bases: 8. Germline lookup yields CDR1 SGHRS and CDR2 YFSETQ. In nucleotides, the CDR3 is TGCGCCAGCAGCTTCACAGGGGAATTAGCGTTCTTC. Protein sequence: CASSFTGELAFF.

CDR3 coding DNA: TGTGCCAGCAGTTTCCTGGACAGGGGGGGATCTTCACCCCTCCACTTT. Its protein is CASSFLDRGGSSPLHF. The chain carries TRBV27 and TRBJ1-6; 10 bases line up with TRBD1. Germline trimming cut 3 bases from V and 9 bases from J; bases unmatched to any gene: 8. The germline gives CDR1 MNHEY, CDR2 SMNVEV (reference sequence). This CDR3 region has 16 residues.

Only a few counts were recorded for this clone. V gene TRBV7-3 combines with J gene TRBJ2-2; D is undetermined. The germline CDR1 and CDR2 sequences are SGHTA and FQGTGA. Trimming stripped 5 bases from V and 5 bases from J, with 9 bases between. The CDR3 consists of 13 residues. For the CDR3, the DNA is TGTGCCAGCAGCCCAGATTCAACCGGGGAGCTGTTTTTT. Translation gives CASSPDSTGELFF.

In its sample, this clone was seen once. The V and J genes are TRBV6-6 and TRBJ1-2, with TRBD1 identical over 8 bases. This CDR3 has 15 residues. The germline V gene encodes CDR1 MNHNY and CDR2 SVGAGI (reference sequence). V lost 2 bases, J lost 1 base, and 3 bases stayed unmatched. The CDR3 DNA sequence: TGTGCCAGCAGTTACCCCGGGACAGGTAACTATGGCTACACCTTC. This translates into CASSYPGTGNYGYTF.

The chain couples TRBV5-5 to TRBJ2-2; the D gene is possibly TRBD2 (6 bases). The V gene lost 4 bases and the J gene lost 4 bases, with 14 bases spanning the gap. Germline lookup yields CDR1 SGHKS and CDR2 YYEKEE (reference sequence). CDR3 length: 15 amino acids. In nucleotides, the CDR3 is TGTGCCAGCAGCCTCGGGACTCTGCCCACCGGGGAGCTGTTTTTT. Its translation: CASSLGTLPTGELFF.